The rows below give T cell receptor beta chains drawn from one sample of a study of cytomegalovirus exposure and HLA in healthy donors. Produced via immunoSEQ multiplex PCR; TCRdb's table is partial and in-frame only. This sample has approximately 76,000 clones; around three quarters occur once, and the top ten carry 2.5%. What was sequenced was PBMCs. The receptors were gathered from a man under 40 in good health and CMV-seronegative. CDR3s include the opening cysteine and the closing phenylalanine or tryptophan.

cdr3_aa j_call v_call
CASSLDWMGEQYF TRBJ2-7 TRBV11-2
CASSPALITGIQYF TRBJ2-4 TRBV7-2
CASGGHPGETQYF TRBJ2-5 TRBV7-6
CASSQGRFNEKLFF TRBJ1-4 TRBV6-5
CASSYSPGVESPLHF TRBJ1-6 TRBV6-5
CASSEDRAAREQYF TRBJ2-7 TRBV6-1
CASSQGSSGNTIYF TRBJ1-3 TRBV10-1
CASSDGISSGNTIYF TRBJ1-3 TRBV5-1
CSVRQGPDTQYF TRBJ2-3 TRBV29-1
CASSEAAGVGNTIYF TRBJ1-3 TRBV6-1
CASSPTPRDSTYGYTF TRBJ1-2 TRBV4-1
CASSFTTNTEAFF TRBJ1-1 TRBV5-4
CASSQYRGPYEQYF TRBJ2-7 TRBV4-3
CARSWPGTNPVLAKNIQYF TRBJ2-4 TRBV5-3
CASSLEAGAGATEAFF TRBJ1-1 TRBV5-4
CASSSAQGGSYEQYF TRBJ2-7 TRBV5-1
CASSSRLAGGERETQYF TRBJ2-5 TRBV7-9
CASSVGGIREQYF TRBJ2-7 TRBV9